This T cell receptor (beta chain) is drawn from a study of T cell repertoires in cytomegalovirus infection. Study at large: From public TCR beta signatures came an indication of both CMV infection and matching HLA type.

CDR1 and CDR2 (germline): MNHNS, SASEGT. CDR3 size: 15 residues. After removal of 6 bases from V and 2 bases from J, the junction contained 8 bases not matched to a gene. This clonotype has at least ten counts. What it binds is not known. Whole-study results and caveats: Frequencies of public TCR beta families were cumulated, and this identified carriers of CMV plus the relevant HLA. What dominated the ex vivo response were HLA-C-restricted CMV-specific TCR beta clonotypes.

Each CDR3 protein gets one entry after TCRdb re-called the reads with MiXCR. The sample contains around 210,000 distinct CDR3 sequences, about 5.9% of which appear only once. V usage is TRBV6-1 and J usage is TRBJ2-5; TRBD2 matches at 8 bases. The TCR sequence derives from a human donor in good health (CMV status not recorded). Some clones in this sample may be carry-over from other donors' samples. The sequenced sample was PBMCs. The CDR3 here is CASSFSGAPQETQYF. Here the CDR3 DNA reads TGTGCCAGCAGCTTTAGCGGGGCCCCACAAGAGACCCAGTACTTC.